A selection of T cell receptor beta chains follows, all from one sample in a study of patients and donors after allogeneic stem cell transplantation. Each CDR3 protein is one row after TCRdb ran MiXCR on the RT-PCR reads. Of 200,000 to 250,000 distinct CDR3 sequences listed, roughly 14% are singletons. The sequenced sample consisted of blood, either unsorted or a sorted T cell fraction (not recorded which). The receptors stem from a human donor who was either an allogeneic HSCT recipient or a stem cell or donor lymphocyte infusion donor (not recorded which). It is not recorded whose cells these are; they may come from a transplant donor. Both conserved end residues are part of each CDR3. A D gene is named only where the DNA matches it firmly. Some rows have no size entry. The others give once, few or many, or a class for an expanded clone.

j_gene: TRBJ2-5
abundance: -
v_gene: TRBV6-1
d_gene: -
CDR3nt: TGTGCCAGCAGTCCCAGGGTTAGAGAGACCCAGTACTTC
CDR3aa: CASSPRVRETQYF

j_gene: TRBJ2-5
abundance: many
v_gene: TRBV23-1
d_gene: TRBD2
CDR3nt: TGCGCCAGCAGTCAATCCCAGCGGGGGTTCGAAGAGACCCAGTACTTC
CDR3aa: CASSQSQRGFEETQYF

j_gene: TRBJ1-2
abundance: -
v_gene: TRBV20-1
d_gene: -
CDR3nt: TGCAGGGGCACCGCGGATTATGGCTACACCTTC
CDR3aa: CRGTADYGYTF

j_gene: TRBJ1-5
abundance: -
v_gene: TRBV7-9
d_gene: -
CDR3nt: TGTGCCAGCAGCGCACGGGACGGCAATCAGCCCCAGCATTTT
CDR3aa: CASSARDGNQPQHF

j_gene: TRBJ2-2
abundance: few
v_gene: TRBV5-1
d_gene: TRBD2
CDR3nt: TGCGCCAGCAGCTCACCGGGACTAGCGGGTTTTGACGGGGAGCTGTTTTTT
CDR3aa: CASSSPGLAGFDGELFF

j_gene: TRBJ2-7
abundance: many
v_gene: TRBV20-1
d_gene: -
CDR3nt: TGCAGTGCTAGAGATCCCGCAGGGCCCTACGAGCAGTACTTC
CDR3aa: CSARDPAGPYEQYF

j_gene: TRBJ1-5
abundance: -
v_gene: TRBV4-2
d_gene: -
CDR3nt: TGTGCCAGCAGCCCTCATCGGCTCAGTCAGCCCCAGCATTTT
CDR3aa: CASSPHRLSQPQHF

j_gene: TRBJ1-5
abundance: -
v_gene: TRBV4-1
d_gene: TRBD1
CDR3nt: TGCGCCAGCAGCCAGGTTGAATCCGGGACAGGGAGCAATCAGCCCCAGCATTTT
CDR3aa: CASSQVESGTGSNQPQHF

j_gene: TRBJ2-3
abundance: few
v_gene: TRBV7-2
d_gene: TRBD2
CDR3nt: TGTGCCAGCAGCCCACGGAGCGGGGGGGCTTATACGCAGTATTTT
CDR3aa: CASSPRSGGAYTQYF

j_gene: TRBJ1-6
abundance: many
v_gene: TRBV6-1
d_gene: -
CDR3nt: TGTGCCAGCAGTCAAAACTCCTATAATTCACCCCTCCACTTT
CDR3aa: CASSQNSYNSPLHF

j_gene: TRBJ1-1
abundance: few
v_gene: TRBV7-9
d_gene: -
CDR3nt: TGTGCCAGCAGCTTATCTTTTCAGGAGGCTTTCTTT
CDR3aa: CASSLSFQEAFF

j_gene: TRBJ1-4
abundance: few
v_gene: TRBV12-3/TRBV12-4
d_gene: -
CDR3nt: TGTGCCAGCAGTTTACGGGGGGTCGCTAATGAAAAACTGTTTTTT
CDR3aa: CASSLRGVANEKLFF

j_gene: TRBJ1-4
abundance: once
v_gene: TRBV20-1
d_gene: -
CDR3nt: TGCAGTGCTAGAGTGGAGACTAATGAAAAACTGTTTTTT
CDR3aa: CSARVETNEKLFF

j_gene: TRBJ2-7
abundance: many
v_gene: TRBV12-3/TRBV12-4
d_gene: TRBD1
CDR3nt: TGTGCCAGCAGTATCCAGGGGGCGAGGTACGAGCAGTACTTC
CDR3aa: CASSIQGARYEQYF

j_gene: TRBJ1-2
abundance: -
v_gene: TRBV7-2
d_gene: -
CDR3nt: TGTGCCAGCAGCCCGGACCTCGGCTACACCTTC
CDR3aa: CASSPDLGYTF

j_gene: TRBJ1-2
abundance: many
v_gene: TRBV20-1
d_gene: TRBD1
CDR3nt: TGCAGTGCTAGAGAGGGACAGAACTATGGCTACACCTTC
CDR3aa: CSAREGQNYGYTF

j_gene: TRBJ2-3
abundance: -
v_gene: TRBV7-2
d_gene: -
CDR3nt: TGTGCCAGCAGCTTCTCCGGACAAACGGGAGATACGCAGTATTTT
CDR3aa: CASSFSGQTGDTQYF

j_gene: TRBJ2-2
abundance: few
v_gene: TRBV11-3
d_gene: -
CDR3nt: TGTGCCAGCAGCTTAGAAAAGGACAGAGCGAACACCGGGGAGCTGTTTTTT
CDR3aa: CASSLEKDRANTGELFF